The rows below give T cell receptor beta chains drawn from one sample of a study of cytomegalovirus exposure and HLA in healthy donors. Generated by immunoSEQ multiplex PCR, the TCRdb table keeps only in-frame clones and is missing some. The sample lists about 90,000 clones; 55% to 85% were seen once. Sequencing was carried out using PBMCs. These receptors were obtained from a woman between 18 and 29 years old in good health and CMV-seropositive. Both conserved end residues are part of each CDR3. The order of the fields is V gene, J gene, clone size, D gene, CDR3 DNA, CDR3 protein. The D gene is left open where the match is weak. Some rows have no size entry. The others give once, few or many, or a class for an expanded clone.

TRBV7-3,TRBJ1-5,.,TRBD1,TGTGCCAGCAGCCACAGACAGGGGGGGGAGAGCAATCAGCCCCAGCATTTT,CASSHRQGGESNQPQHF
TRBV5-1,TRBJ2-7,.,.,TGCGCCAGCAGCTTGGGGCCAGGGGAAGACGAGCAGTACTTC,CASSLGPGEDEQYF
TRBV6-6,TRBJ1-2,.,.,TGTGCCAGCAGTTCAGGGTTCGGCTACACCTTC,CASSSGFGYTF
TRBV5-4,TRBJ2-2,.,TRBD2,TGTGCCAGCAGCTTTAGCGGGGGAAGCACCGGGGAGCTGTTTTTT,CASSFSGGSTGELFF
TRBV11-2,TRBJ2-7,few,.,TGTGCCAGCAGCCCAGGGAACACTTTAGGCGAGCAGTACTTC,CASSPGNTLGEQYF
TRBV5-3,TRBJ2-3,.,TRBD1,TGTGCCAGAAGCCCCCGACAGGGCCGCACAGATACGCAGTATTTT,CARSPRQGRTDTQYF
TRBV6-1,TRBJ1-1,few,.,TGTGCCAGCAATAGAGCGAGCAACACTGAAGCTTTCTTT,CASNRASNTEAFF
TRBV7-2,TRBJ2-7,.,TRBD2,TGTGCCAGCAGCTTAGCGGTTAGCGGGGGGATATACGAGCAGTACTTC,CASSLAVSGGIYEQYF
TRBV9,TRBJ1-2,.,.,TGTGCCAGCAGCGTAGGTAGGGGGGGCTGGCGTGGCTACACCTTC,CASSVGRGGWRGYTF
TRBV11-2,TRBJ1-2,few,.,TGTGCCAGCAGCCCTCGCAGGGGAAGCTTCGATGGCTACACCTTC,CASSPRRGSFDGYTF
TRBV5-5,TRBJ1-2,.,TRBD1,TGTGCCAGCAGCTTGTACGGAGACAGGGGGGTGACTAACTATGGCTACACCTTC,CASSLYGDRGVTNYGYTF
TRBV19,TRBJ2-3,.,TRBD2,TGTGCCGCAGGGCGGGGGGGGCCAGATACGCAGTATTTT,CAAGRGGPDTQYF
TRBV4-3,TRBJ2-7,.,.,TGCGCCAGCAGCCCCCGGCAGGGCGTCGGCGAGCAGTACTTC,CASSPRQGVGEQYF
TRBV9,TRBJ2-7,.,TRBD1,TGTGCCAGCAGCGAGGGGGGACAGGCCAGATACGAGCAGTACTTC,CASSEGGQARYEQYF
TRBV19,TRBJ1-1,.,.,TGTGCCAGTATGATAGGGGTGGGTCGAGCTTTCTTT,CASMIGVGRAFF
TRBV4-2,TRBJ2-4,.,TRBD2,TGTGCCAGCAGCTTAGCGGGGAGCACAGGAAACATTCAGTACTTC,CASSLAGSTGNIQYF
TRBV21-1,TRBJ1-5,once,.,TGTGCCAGCAGCAACCACGGAGGAGACCAGCATTTT,CASSNHGGDQHF
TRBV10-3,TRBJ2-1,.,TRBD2,TGTGCCATCAGTTCTGATAGCGGGGCCACCTACAATGAGCAGTTCTTC,CAISSDSGATYNEQFF
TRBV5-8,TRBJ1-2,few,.,TGTGCCAGCAGCCAAGAAGAATGTACTGCTGGCTACACCTTC,CASSQEECTAGYTF
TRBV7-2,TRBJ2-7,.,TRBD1,TGTGCCAGCAGCCCGGGACAGACCTACGAGCAGTACTTC,CASSPGQTYEQYF
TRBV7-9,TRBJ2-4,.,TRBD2,TGTGCCAGCAGCCTGACTAGCGGACAGACGGGTGGGAACATTCAGTACTTC,CASSLTSGQTGGNIQYF
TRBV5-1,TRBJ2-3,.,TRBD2,TGCGCCAGCGCGGGCGGGGGGGTCACAGATACGCAGTATTTT,CASAGGGVTDTQYF
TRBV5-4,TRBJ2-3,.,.,TGTGCCACCAAACCTACGGGAGTAGCAGATACGCAGTATTTT,CATKPTGVADTQYF
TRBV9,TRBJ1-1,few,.,TGTGCCAGCAGCGGTCGACAGTCGGACACTGAAGCTTTCTTT,CASSGRQSDTEAFF
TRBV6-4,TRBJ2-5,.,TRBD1,TGTGCCAGCAGTGAGTCAGGCACAGGGGATGTGGAGACCCAGTACTTC,CASSESGTGDVETQYF
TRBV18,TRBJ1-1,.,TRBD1,TGTGCCAGCTCACCAGACAGGGGAGGCACTGAAGCTTTCTTT,CASSPDRGGTEAFF
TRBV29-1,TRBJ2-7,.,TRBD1,TGCAGCGTCGCCGGACAGGGGACCTACGAGCAGTACTTC,CSVAGQGTYEQYF
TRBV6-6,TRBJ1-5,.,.,TGTGCCAGCTCGGTGAAGGAGAATCAGCCCCAGCATTTT,CASSVKENQPQHF
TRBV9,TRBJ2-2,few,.,TGTGCCAGCAGCGTAGTAGACCGGGGTGGCACCGGGGAGCTGTTTTTT,CASSVVDRGGTGELFF
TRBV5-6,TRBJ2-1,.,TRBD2,TGTGCCAGCAGCTTACTAGCGGGGGGGACCTCCTACAATGAGCAGTTCTTC,CASSLLAGGTSYNEQFF
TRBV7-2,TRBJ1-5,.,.,TGTGCCAGCAGCTTAAGGGGGGGTCAGCCCCAGCATTTT,CASSLRGGQPQHF
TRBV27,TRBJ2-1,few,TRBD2,TGTGCCAGCAGTCCCCCTAGCGGGAGCTCCTACAATGAGCAGTTCTTC,CASSPPSGSSYNEQFF
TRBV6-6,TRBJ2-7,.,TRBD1,TGTGCCAGCGAGATACGGGACAGGGGGTTCTACGAGCAGTACTTC,CASEIRDRGFYEQYF
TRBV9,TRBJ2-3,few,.,TGTGCCAGCAGCTCGTCCGGGGGAGCTGATACGCAGTATTTT,CASSSSGGADTQYF
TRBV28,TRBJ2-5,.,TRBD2,TGTGCCAGCAGTTCCCGTAGCGGGGGCTACTTC,CASSSRSGGYF
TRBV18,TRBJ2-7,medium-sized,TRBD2,TGTGCCAGCTCACTCAGCGGGAGGGTTCACGAGCAGTACTTC,CASSLSGRVHEQYF
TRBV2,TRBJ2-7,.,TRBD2,TGTGCCAGCGTGTGGGGCGGGAGGAGCGAGCAGTACTTC,CASVWGGRSEQYF
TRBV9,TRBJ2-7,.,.,TGTGCCAGCAGCGTAGGGGCGGCGCCGACTATAGGTTACGAGCAGTACTTC,CASSVGAAPTIGYEQYF
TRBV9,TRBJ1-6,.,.,TGTGCCAGCAGCGTAGACAGGGCCGTGGGACCCCTCCACTTT,CASSVDRAVGPLHF
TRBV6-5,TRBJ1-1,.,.,TGTGCCAGCAGTACGAGGGCGGGGAACACTGAAGCTTTCTTT,CASSTRAGNTEAFF
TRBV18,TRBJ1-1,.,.,TGTGCCAGCTCTACACAGCCGAACACTGAAGCTTTCTTT,CASSTQPNTEAFF
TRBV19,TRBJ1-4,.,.,TGTGCCAGTAGTCTCAACCCCAGGGGTACTAATGAAAAACTGTTTTTT,CASSLNPRGTNEKLFF
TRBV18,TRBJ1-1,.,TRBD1,TGTGCCAGCTCACCGGGACAGGGGGCGATGAACACTGAAGCTTTCTTT,CASSPGQGAMNTEAFF
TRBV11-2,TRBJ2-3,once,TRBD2,TGTGCCAGCAGCGCTCGACTAGCCTCAGATACGCAGTATTTT,CASSARLASDTQYF
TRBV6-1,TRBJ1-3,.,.,TGTGCCAGCAGTGAAGGACAGGACTCTGGAAACACCATATATTTT,CASSEGQDSGNTIYF
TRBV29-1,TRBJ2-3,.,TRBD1,TGCAGCGAAGGACAGGGAAGAGGAACAGATACGCAGTATTTT,CSEGQGRGTDTQYF
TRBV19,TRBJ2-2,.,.,TGTGCCAGTAGCCGATCGGACAGAGTTACCGGGGAGCTGTTTTTT,CASSRSDRVTGELFF
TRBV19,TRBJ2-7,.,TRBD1,TGTGCCAGTAGTAGGGGACAGGGGTTCTCCTACGAGCAGTACTTC,CASSRGQGFSYEQYF
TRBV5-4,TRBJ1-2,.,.,TGTGCCAGCAGCCCCCTCGGGGAGCGCGGCTACACCTTC,CASSPLGERGYTF
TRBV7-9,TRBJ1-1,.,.,TGTGCCAGCAGACAAGAGAACACTGAAGCTTTCTTT,CASRQENTEAFF
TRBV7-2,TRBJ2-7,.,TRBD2,TGTGCCAGCAGCTTAGCCATTAGCGGGAGCGACGAGCAGTACTTC,CASSLAISGSDEQYF
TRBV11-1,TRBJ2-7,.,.,TGTGCCAGCAGCTCCTCCTCAGGGGTTAGGTACGAGCAGTACTTC,CASSSSSGVRYEQYF
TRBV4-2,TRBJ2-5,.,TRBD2,TGTGCCAGCAGCCAAGAGGGGGCGGGAGGGACCCAAGAGACCCAGTACTTC,CASSQEGAGGTQETQYF
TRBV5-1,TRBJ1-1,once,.,TGCGCCAGCACCCAGTTGGGCGCGGGGAACACTGAAGCTTTCTTT,CASTQLGAGNTEAFF
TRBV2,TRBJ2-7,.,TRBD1,TGTGCCAGCAGTTCGGACAGGCTGGCCGAGCAGTACTTC,CASSSDRLAEQYF
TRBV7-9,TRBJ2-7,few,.,TGTCAAAGAAGTAGCGGCATACGGTACGAGCAGTACTTC,CQRSSGIRYEQYF
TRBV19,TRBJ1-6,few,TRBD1,TGTGCCAGTAGTACGGACAGGGCAGGCAATTCACCCCTCCACTTT,CASSTDRAGNSPLHF
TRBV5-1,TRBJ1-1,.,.,TGCGCCAGCAGCCCAACTGGGGGGGCGATGAACACTGAAGCTTTCTTT,CASSPTGGAMNTEAFF
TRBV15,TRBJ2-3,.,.,TGTGCCACCAGCAAGGAGGCGGCAGATACGCAGTATTTT,CATSKEAADTQYF